This T cell receptor beta chain was captured in a study of cytomegalovirus exposure and HLA in healthy donors. Study results and caveats: Most of the TCR beta V segments (in an earlier analysis) were productive either about 90% or about 30% of the time. A later look showed TCR association rates differing by HLA locus, highest for DRB1 and lowest for HLA-C. Sequencing had likely introduced a cluster of highly shared sequence variants as an artifact. Some segments of the V type, notably TRBV6-2 and TRBV6-3, were excluded as indistinguishable.

As regards this clone: Its antigen is unidentified.

It was with 60 Vbeta and 13 Jbeta primers that the PCR ran. Measured with immunoSEQ multiplex PCR; TCRdb has only the in-frame clones, and not every one. In the table there are roughly 140,000 clones, around 77% of which are singletons. The CDR3 runs to 15 residues. Germline V gene lookup returns CDR1 MNHNS and CDR2 SASEGT. Trimming took 3 bases from V and 1 from J, leaving 13 bases between them. This sequence originates from a man aged 25-40 years in good health and CMV-seronegative. The sample was PBMCs. The chain carries TRBV6-1 and TRBJ2-7; tentative D call: TRBD1 (5 bases). This CDR3 reads CASSDVGHSSYEQYF. The DNA for the CDR3 is TGTGCCAGCAGTGACGTGGGGCACTCTTCCTACGAGCAGTACTTC.